This TCR beta chain was observed in a study of identical twins. Study findings and constraints: When twins shared out-of-frame alpha sequences, those sequences had excess low generation probability. Abundant beta clonotypes from cord blood bore fewer insertions; memory repertoires lacked this pattern. Surplus twin overlap in beta out-of-frame sequences was less pronounced.

TCRdb re-called the 5' RACE reads with MiXCR, one entry per CDR3 protein. The table has about 690,000 distinct CDR3 sequences, about 20% seen once. Germline lookup yields CDR1 MNHEY and CDR2 SVGAGI. The trim removed 2 bases at V and 5 bases at J, leaving 3 bases unmatched. The CDR3 is made up of 14 amino acids. This clonotype was counted many times. Its antigen is unknown. The same data also went into a second study, on T cells expressing NK-cell markers. Per that paper: A handful of donors had dominant NKG2C+ clonotypes that comprised roughly 1.0-7.0% of their CD8+ T cells.

Material: PBMCs. The chain joins TRBV6-5 to TRBJ2-7; 10 positions match TRBD1. The origin of this receptor is a woman aged 18-29 years in good health. The CDR3 DNA reads as TGTGCCAGCAGTTACGACAGGGGGCTTAACGAGCAGTACTTC. Protein: CASSYDRGLNEQYF.